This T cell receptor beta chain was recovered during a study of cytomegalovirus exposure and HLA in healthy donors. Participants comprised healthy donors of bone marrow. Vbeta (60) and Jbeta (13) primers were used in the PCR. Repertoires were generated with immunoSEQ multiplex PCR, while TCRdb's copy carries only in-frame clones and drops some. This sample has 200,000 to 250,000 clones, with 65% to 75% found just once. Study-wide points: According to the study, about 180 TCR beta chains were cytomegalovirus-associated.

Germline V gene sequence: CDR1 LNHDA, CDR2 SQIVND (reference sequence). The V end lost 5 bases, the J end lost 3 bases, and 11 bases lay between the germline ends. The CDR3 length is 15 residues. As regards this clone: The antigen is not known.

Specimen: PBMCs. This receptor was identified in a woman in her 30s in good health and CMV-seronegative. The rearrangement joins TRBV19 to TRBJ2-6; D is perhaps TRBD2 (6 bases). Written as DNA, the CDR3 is TGTGCCAGTAGTGACCGGGGGAATGGGGCCAACGTCCTGACTTTC. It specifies CASSDRGNGANVLTF. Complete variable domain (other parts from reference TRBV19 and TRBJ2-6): DGGITQSPKYLFRKEGQNVTLSCEQNLNHDAMYWYRQDPGQGLRLIYYSQIVNDFQKGDIAEGYSVSREKKESFPLTVTSAQKNPTAFYLCASSDRGNGANVLTFGAGSRLTVL.